A single sample gave rise to the 32 T cell receptor beta chains below, sequenced in a study of shared clonotypes between healthy human individuals. TCRdb keeps only in-frame clones here, not all; method: immunoSEQ multiplex PCR. The sample holds about 450,000 clones, 79% seen once. Specimen: PBMCs. These receptors all stem from a woman aged 40 to 50 in good health. Some clones in this sample may be carry-over from other donors' samples.

The rearrangement uses TRBV7-9 and TRBJ1-4, with TRBD1 identical over 8 bases. The CDR3 totals 16 residues. Per germline, CDR1 SEHNR and CDR2 FQNEAQ (reference sequence). V lost 6 bases and J lost 4; bases outside the gene matches: 10. The CDR3 DNA reads as TGTGCCAGCAGAGGACCCGGACAGGGAAATAATGAAAAACTGTTTTTT. Translation gives CASRGPGQGNNEKLFF.

This clone was recorded a few times. The chain carries TRBV10-3 and TRBJ1-1, with D unclear. V lost 10 bases to trimming and J lost 1 base, with 13 bases between them. The germline V gene has CDR1 ENHRY and CDR2 SYGVKD. The CDR3 runs to 13 residues. The CDR3 bases are TGTGCCAACTGGGCCCGGGCGAACACTGAAGCTTTCTTT. Translating it yields CANWARANTEAFF.

The chain joins TRBV18 to TRBJ2-3; 11 bases align to TRBD2. Germline assignment: CDR1 KGHSH and CDR2 LQKENI. The CDR3 loop spans 16 amino acids. V lost 3 bases, J lost 0 bases, and 2 bases stayed unmatched. The CDR3 DNA follows: TGTGCCAGCTCACCGACTAGCGGGGCTAGCACAGATACGCAGTATTTT. This sequence encodes CASSPTSGASTDTQYF.

The chain is built from TRBV27 and TRBJ2-1; 10 nucleotides agree with TRBD2. The CDR3 contains 15 residues. Germline trimming cut 0 bases from V and 8 bases from J; bases unmatched to any gene: 4. From germline, CDR1 is MNHEY and CDR2 SMNVEV (reference sequence). Written as DNA, the CDR3 is TGTGCCAGCAGTTTATCCACTAGCGGGACATATGAGCAGTTCTTC. Residues: CASSLSTSGTYEQFF.

The V call is TRBV4-2, the J call TRBJ1-2; 8 bases align to TRBD1. This CDR3 comprises 16 residues. Germline V gene data show CDR1 as LGHNA and CDR2 as YNFKEQ. V lost 3 bases, J lost 0 bases, and 6 bases stayed unmatched. The CDR3 DNA is TGTGCCAGCAGCCAGGTGGGACAGGAAGCTAACTATGGCTACACCTTC. Residues: CASSQVGQEANYGYTF.

The chain has TRBV4-3 and TRBJ2-3, with no clear D. The ends were cut back, 0 bases at V and 10 bases at J, with 17 bases in the middle. This CDR3 has 15 amino acids. Germline V gene data show CDR1 as LGHNA and CDR2 as YSLEER. CDR3 sequence reads: CASSQEMGRGHSQYF. The DNA for the CDR3 is TGCGCCAGCAGCCAAGAGATGGGTAGAGGTCATTCGCAGTATTTT.

The gene calls are TRBV4-1 and TRBJ2-1; the match to TRBD2 covers 7 bases. V lost 1 base to trimming and J lost 10 bases; unmatched junction nucleotides: 7. The CDR3 spans 14 residues. CDR1 and CDR2 from the germline V gene are MGHRA and YSYEKL. CDR3 in amino acids: CASSQGPTSAEQFF. CDR3 nucleotide sequence: TGCGCCAGCAGCCAAGGCCCTACTAGCGCCGAGCAGTTCTTC.

This chain joins TRBV28 and TRBJ1-5, with D unresolved. Germline CDR1 and CDR2: MDHEN and SYDVKM. The V end lost 6 bases, the J end lost 9 bases, and 15 bases lay between the germline ends. This CDR3 has 13 amino acids. The CDR3 DNA follows: TGTGCCAGCAGCCCCGAATTAGATAGGCCCCAGCATTTT. It translates to CASSPELDRPQHF. Full variable domain (remainder filled in from reference TRBV28 and TRBJ1-5): DVKVTQSSRYLVKRTGEKVFLECVQDMDHENMFWYRQDPGLGLRLIYFSYDVKMKEKGDIPEGYSVSREKKERFSLILESASTNQTSMYLCASSPELDRPQHFGDGTRLSIL.

The chain carries TRBV11-1 and TRBJ2-3, with a possible D match to TRBD2 (5 bases). In germline, CDR1 is SGHAT, CDR2 FQDESV (reference sequence). The V end lost 3 bases, the J end lost 10 bases, and 14 bases lay between the germline ends. This CDR3 comprises 13 residues. CDR3 amino acids: CASSLPEALAQYF. The CDR3 DNA reads TGTGCCAGCAGCTTGCCGGAGGCACTCGCGCAGTATTTT. Using reference TRBV11-1 and TRBJ2-3 for the parts outside the CDR3, the full variable domain is EAEVAQSPRYKITEKSQAVAFWCDPISGHATLYWYRQILGQGPELLVQFQDESVVDDSQLPKDRFSAERLKGVDSTLKIQPAELGDSAMYLCASSLPEALAQYFGPGTRLTVL.

The rearrangement links TRBV5-1 to TRBJ2-7; 14 positions agree with TRBD2. CDR1 and CDR2 from the germline V gene are SGHRS and YFSETQ. CDR3 size: 14 residues. The V gene end was trimmed by 3 bases and the J gene end by 6 bases; junction bases not matched to a gene: 2. CDR3 protein: CASSYGLAGGEQYF. Written as DNA, the CDR3 is TGCGCCAGCAGCTACGGACTAGCGGGAGGCGAGCAGTACTTC.

The table lists this clone with a count of one. This chain connects TRBV5-1 to TRBJ2-7, with 14 nucleotides matching TRBD2. This CDR3 region has 17 residues. J lost 5 bases, V lost 4 bases, and 11 bases had no gene match. Germline CDR1 and CDR2: SGHRS and YFSETQ. CDR3 DNA sequence: TGCGCCAGCAGCCGATACGGGACTAGCGGGAGTAACAACGAGCAGTACTTC. Its translation is CASSRYGTSGSNNEQYF.

The rearrangement joins TRBV11-3 to TRBJ2-1; D unresolved. The V end lost 1 base, the J end lost 9 bases, and 4 bases lay between the germline ends. Germline loops: CDR1 SGHNT, CDR2 YENEEA. CDR3 length: 11 amino acids. The CDR3 nucleotides read TGTGCCAGCAGCTTAGGAGGTGAGCAGTTCTTC. Protein sequence: CASSLGGEQFF.

The chain links TRBV19 to TRBJ2-7, with D possibly being TRBD1 (5 bases). V was clipped by 4 bases and J by 4 bases, with 11 bases between them. From germline, CDR1 is LNHDA and CDR2 SQIVND (reference sequence). This CDR3 region has 13 residues. CDR3 amino acids: CASSSAGYYEQYF. The CDR3, as DNA: TGTGCCAGTAGTAGTGCAGGGTATTACGAGCAGTACTTC. Looking up the rest from reference TRBV19 and TRBJ2-7 gives the full variable domain: DGGITQSPKYLFRKEGQNVTLSCEQNLNHDAMYWYRQDPGQGLRLIYYSQIVNDFQKGDIAEGYSVSREKKESFPLTVTSAQKNPTAFYLCASSSAGYYEQYFGPGTRLTVT.

This clone came up a few times. The V and J genes are TRBV5-4 and TRBJ1-3; the D gene is possibly TRBD1 (5 bases). Trimming left V 4 bases short and J 1 base short, with 15 bases between. This CDR3 comprises 16 residues. The germline V gene has CDR1 SGHNT and CDR2 YYREEE (reference sequence). CDR3 sequence reads: CASSRTHGGSGNTIYF. As DNA, the CDR3 is TGTGCCAGCAGCCGGACCCATGGGGGGTCTGGAAACACCATATATTTT.

This clone has only one observation. V and J are TRBV18 and TRBJ2-5; no clear D. This CDR3 contains 14 residues. The V end was cut by 6 bases, the J end by 11 bases, with 22 bases between. The germline V gene has CDR1 KGHSH and CDR2 LQKENI. CDR3 in amino acids: CASSTGPDPYDQYF. CDR3 DNA sequence: TGTGCCAGCTCTACCGGGCCAGACCCCTACGATCAGTACTTC.

This clone was detected only a few times. The chain links TRBV29-1 to TRBJ2-5; perhaps TRBD1 as D (6 bases). The germline V gene has CDR1 SQVTM and CDR2 ANQGSEA. V lost 1 base, J lost 0 bases, and 9 bases lay in between. The CDR3 runs 14 residues. The CDR3 DNA follows: TGCAGCGTTGAAGGTCGGACAGACCAAGAGACCCAGTACTTC. Encoded protein: CSVEGRTDQETQYF.

CDR3: CAITSLPGLGSHNEQFF. The CDR3 DNA reads as TGTGCCATCACTTCGCTTCCGGGACTAGGGAGTCACAATGAGCAGTTCTTC. The chain combines TRBV10-3 with TRBJ2-1, with 8 nucleotides matching TRBD2. V trimming: 7 bases; J trimming: 5 bases; junction bases outside the gene matches: 16. Germline V CDR1 and CDR2: ENHRY, SYGVKD. CDR3 size: 17 residues.

The rearrangement links TRBV9 to TRBJ2-1; 8 nucleotides line up with TRBD2. The germline CDR1 and CDR2 sequences are SGDLS and YYNGEE. This CDR3 contains 17 residues. Losses at the gene ends were 4 bases for V and 6 bases for J; bases not matched to a gene: 15. The CDR3 loop reads CASSYGLAQGLVNEQFF. DNA of the CDR3: TGTGCCAGCAGCTATGGACTAGCCCAAGGATTGGTCAATGAGCAGTTCTTC.

Turning to this clone: Other DNA sequences from this sample encode an identical CDR3 as well. The J gene is TRBJ2-7, the V gene TRBV6-5; 13 nucleotides line up with TRBD2. The length of the CDR3 is 15 residues. Trimming at V came to 0 bases and at J to 5 bases, leaving 1 base not matched to a gene. CDR1 and CDR2 (germline): MNHEY, SVGAGI. The CDR3 DNA sequence: TGTGCCAGCAGTTACTCCGGACTAGCGGGAGACGAGCAGTACTTC. Amino acid sequence: CASSYSGLAGDEQYF.

The CDR3 DNA reads TGTGCCAGTAGTATCCTCCTAGCGGGAGGAGAGACCCAGTACTTC. The encoded protein is CASSILLAGGETQYF. This chain connects TRBV19 to TRBJ2-5, with 11 bases fitting TRBD2. V shed 3 bases, J shed 4 bases, and the junction held 4 bases outside the gene matches. In germline, CDR1 is LNHDA, CDR2 SQIVND (reference sequence). CDR3 size: 15 residues.

The chain couples TRBV28 to TRBJ2-7, with 9 bases lining up with TRBD2. Germline loops: CDR1 MDHEN, CDR2 SYDVKM. The CDR3 loop spans 14 amino acids. The trim removed 8 bases at V and 2 bases at J, leaving 7 bases unmatched. CDR3 residues: CASLGAGGAYEQYF. The DNA of the CDR3 is TGTGCCAGCCTAGGGGCGGGAGGGGCCTACGAGCAGTACTTC.

This clone has a handful of counts. This chain joins TRBV4-1 and TRBJ2-5; the match to TRBD2 covers 9 bases. This CDR3 comprises 17 residues. Germline trimming cut 5 bases from V and 2 bases from J; bases unmatched to any gene: 12. Germline CDR1 MGHRA, CDR2 YSYEKL. The CDR3 bases are TGCGCCAGCAGCGAGGGTCTAGCGGGGTCCATACAAGAGACCCAGTACTTC. This sequence encodes CASSEGLAGSIQETQYF.

The chain combines TRBV11-2 with TRBJ1-5; 10 bases fit TRBD1. V lost 5 bases and J lost 1; bases outside the gene matches: 2. The CDR3 is made up of 15 amino acids. CDR1 and CDR2 from the germline V gene are SGHAT and FQNNGV. The CDR3 bases are TGTGCCAGCAGCCAGGACAGGGGGAGCAATCAGCCCCAGCATTTT. This gives the protein CASSQDRGSNQPQHF.

J is TRBJ2-6 and V is TRBV5-6; no clear D. Germline V gene sequence: CDR1 SGHDT, CDR2 YYEEEE. The CDR3 is made up of 13 amino acids. V lost 4 bases and J 0 bases, leaving 2 bases between the germline ends. CDR3 DNA sequence: TGTGCCAGCAGCCGCTCTGGGGCCAACGTCCTGACTTTC. It codes for CASSRSGANVLTF.

The rearrangement joins TRBV19 to TRBJ1-4; D not certain. This CDR3 comprises 15 residues. The germline V gene encodes CDR1 LNHDA and CDR2 SQIVND (reference sequence). V was cut by 1 base and J by 0 bases, with 6 bases left in between. DNA for the CDR3: TGTGCCAGTAGTATAGTCGGGGCAACTAATGAAAAACTGTTTTTT. This translates into CASSIVGATNEKLFF.

The V gene is TRBV5-1, the J gene TRBJ2-1; possibly TRBD1 or TRBD2 for D (5 bases each). Germline V lookup: CDR1 SGHRS, CDR2 YFSETQ. This CDR3 comprises 15 residues. Deletions cut 3 bases from V and 5 bases from J, with 15 bases between. The CDR3 sequence: CASSSTGTGDNEQFF. CDR3 sequence (DNA): TGCGCCAGCAGCTCTACCGGGACCGGGGACAATGAGCAGTTCTTC.

V usage is TRBV15 and J usage is TRBJ2-3, with TRBD1 as a possible D gene (5 bases). The germline V and J ends were trimmed by 0 bases and 0 bases, with 10 bases remaining between them. CDR3 size: 16 residues. The germline V gene has CDR1 LNHNV and CDR2 YYDKDF (reference sequence). CDR3 nucleotides: TGTGCCACCAGCAGAGATCCGGACACTAGCACAGATACGCAGTATTTT. This codes for CATSRDPDTSTDTQYF.

This clone was recorded only once. A far larger clone differs by one base, so this is likely a read error. The chain is built from TRBV7-9 and TRBJ2-1; 10 bases are a match to TRBD2. V shed 5 bases, J shed 3 bases, and the junction held 4 bases outside the gene matches. Per germline, CDR1 SEHNR and CDR2 FQNEAQ (reference sequence). CDR3 size: 15 residues. CDR3 residues: CASSPGTSDYNEQFF. CDR3 sequence (DNA): TGTGCCAGCAGCCCCGGGACTAGCGACTACAATGAGCAGTTCTTC.

V is TRBV25-1 and J is TRBJ2-3, with 9 bases matching TRBD2. With 2 bases clipped from V and 3 bases from J, the junction kept 6 bases outside the gene matches. The CDR3 runs 16 residues. In germline, CDR1 is MGHDK, CDR2 SYGVNS. Here the CDR3 reads CASSEHSGSGTDTQYF. The CDR3 DNA reads TGTGCCAGCAGTGAACATAGCGGGAGTGGGACAGATACGCAGTATTTT.

V usage is TRBV28 and J usage is TRBJ2-7, with 8 positions matching TRBD2. CDR3 size: 14 residues. Per germline, CDR1 MDHEN and CDR2 SYDVKM. Losses at the gene ends were 5 bases for V and 3 bases for J; bases not matched to a gene: 6. CDR3 protein: CASSQGLALYEQYF. DNA for the CDR3: TGTGCCAGCAGTCAAGGACTAGCCCTCTACGAGCAGTACTTC.

The rearrangement uses TRBV7-3 and TRBJ1-2, with D unresolved. The CDR3 loop spans 13 amino acids. Germline CDR1 is SGHTA and CDR2 is FQGTGA. With 2 bases removed from V and 7 bases from J, the gap between germline ends came to 11 bases. This chain's CDR3 is CASSLESGVGYTF. The CDR3, as DNA: TGTGCCAGCAGCTTAGAATCCGGGGTTGGCTACACCTTC.

As to this clone: One end of the junction does not line up with germline, which may come from a read error. The chain links TRBV18 to TRBJ1-2; D remains ambiguous. The germline V gene has CDR1 KGHSH and CDR2 LQKENI. This CDR3 spans 16 amino acids. The DNA of the CDR3 is TGTGCCAGCTCCCCACCCTCCGACACCCCCTACTATGGCTACACCTTC. It translates to CASSPPSDTPYYGYTF.